Listed below are T cell receptor beta chains from one sample, sequenced in a study of cytomegalovirus exposure and HLA in healthy donors. Some clones are missing from TCRdb's copy, which holds only in-frame ones; the method was immunoSEQ multiplex PCR. The repertoire holds around 150,000 clones, with roughly three quarters as singletons. Sequencing was done on a sample of PBMCs. Receptors originate from a man aged 18-30 years in good health and CMV-seropositive. Both conserved end residues are part of each CDR3. The D gene is left open where the match is weak. Where a row states a size, it is once, few, many or the class of an expanded clone; other rows omit it.

v_call: TRBV29-1; d_call: -; clone_size: -; j_call: TRBJ1-6; cdr3_aa: CSVEMGADSPLHF; cdr3_nt: TGCAGCGTTGAAATGGGGGCCGATTCACCCCTCCACTTT
v_call: TRBV7-9; d_call: -; clone_size: -; j_call: TRBJ1-6; cdr3_aa: CAGNDWENSPLHF; cdr3_nt: TGTGCCGGAAACGACTGGGAGAATTCACCCCTCCACTTT
v_call: TRBV6-5; d_call: TRBD1; clone_size: -; j_call: TRBJ1-6; cdr3_aa: CASSYLEGQRNSPLHF; cdr3_nt: TGTGCCAGCAGTTACCTAGAGGGACAGCGGAATTCACCCCTCCACTTT
v_call: TRBV14; d_call: -; clone_size: -; j_call: TRBJ1-1; cdr3_aa: CASRRGGQMNTEAFF; cdr3_nt: TGTGCCAGCAGGAGGGGGGGTCAAATGAACACTGAAGCTTTCTTT
v_call: TRBV4-1; d_call: TRBD1; clone_size: -; j_call: TRBJ2-7; cdr3_aa: CASSQAQGGEQYF; cdr3_nt: TGCGCCAGCAGCCAAGCACAGGGGGGCGAGCAGTACTTC
v_call: TRBV5-1; d_call: TRBD2; clone_size: -; j_call: TRBJ2-1; cdr3_aa: CASSLGGTSGTEQFF; cdr3_nt: TGCGCCAGCAGCTTGGGGGGGACTAGCGGGACCGAGCAGTTCTTC
v_call: TRBV19; d_call: TRBD1; clone_size: -; j_call: TRBJ1-2; cdr3_aa: CASMSDRDLGGYTF; cdr3_nt: TGTGCCAGTATGTCGGACAGGGACTTAGGTGGCTACACCTTC
v_call: TRBV5-6; d_call: -; clone_size: once; j_call: TRBJ1-4; cdr3_aa: CASSSAMVGATNEKLFF; cdr3_nt: TGTGCCAGCAGCTCCGCAATGGTAGGGGCAACTAATGAAAAACTGTTTTTT
v_call: TRBV7-8; d_call: -; clone_size: few; j_call: TRBJ1-1; cdr3_aa: CASSLMGAQNTEAFF; cdr3_nt: TGTGCCAGCAGCTTAATGGGGGCCCAGAACACTGAAGCTTTCTTT
v_call: TRBV7-9; d_call: TRBD1; clone_size: -; j_call: TRBJ2-7; cdr3_aa: CASSLGTGDTYEQYF; cdr3_nt: TGTGCCAGCAGCCTAGGGACAGGAGATACCTACGAGCAGTACTTC
v_call: TRBV7-9; d_call: -; clone_size: -; j_call: TRBJ2-7; cdr3_aa: CSSSTPDRRPYEQYF; cdr3_nt: TGTTCCAGCAGCACCCCAGACAGGAGACCCTACGAGCAGTACTTC
v_call: TRBV7-2; d_call: -; clone_size: few; j_call: TRBJ1-2; cdr3_aa: CASSLDAGFGYTF; cdr3_nt: TGTGCCAGCAGCTTAGATGCAGGGTTTGGCTACACCTTC
v_call: TRBV10-3; d_call: TRBD1; clone_size: -; j_call: TRBJ1-6; cdr3_aa: CAITEGSGQGQSPLHF; cdr3_nt: TGTGCCATCACCGAGGGGTCCGGACAGGGTCAATCACCCCTCCACTTT
v_call: TRBV4-2; d_call: TRBD1; clone_size: -; j_call: TRBJ2-7; cdr3_aa: CASSQVTGTGIYEQYF; cdr3_nt: TGTGCCAGCAGCCAAGTCACCGGGACAGGGATCTACGAGCAGTACTTC
v_call: TRBV7-2; d_call: TRBD2; clone_size: few; j_call: TRBJ2-7; cdr3_aa: CASSPSSGGAYEQYF; cdr3_nt: TGTGCCAGCAGCCCCTCTAGCGGGGGGGCCTACGAGCAGTACTTC
v_call: TRBV6-1; d_call: TRBD1; clone_size: -; j_call: TRBJ2-5; cdr3_aa: CASSEFDRERRIEETQYF; cdr3_nt: TGTGCCAGCAGTGAATTCGACAGGGAACGGAGGATTGAAGAGACCCAGTACTTC
v_call: TRBV9; d_call: -; clone_size: -; j_call: TRBJ2-3; cdr3_aa: CACSQGQADTQYF; cdr3_nt: TGTGCCTGCAGCCAGGGCCAAGCAGATACGCAGTATTTT
v_call: TRBV9; d_call: -; clone_size: -; j_call: TRBJ1-1; cdr3_aa: CASSPRTQNTEAFF; cdr3_nt: TGTGCCAGCAGCCCACGGACACAGAACACTGAAGCTTTCTTT
v_call: TRBV7-3; d_call: -; clone_size: -; j_call: TRBJ1-1; cdr3_aa: CASSLTDSPNTEAFF; cdr3_nt: TGTGCCAGCAGCTTAACGGACAGCCCGAACACTGAAGCTTTCTTT
v_call: TRBV27; d_call: TRBD1; clone_size: -; j_call: TRBJ1-5; cdr3_aa: CASSPRTGYVANQPQHF; cdr3_nt: TGTGCCAGCAGCCCTCGGACAGGGTATGTAGCAAATCAGCCCCAGCATTTT
v_call: TRBV2; d_call: -; clone_size: -; j_call: TRBJ2-7; cdr3_aa: CASSGYYEQYF; cdr3_nt: TGTGCCAGCAGTGGTTACTACGAGCAGTACTTC
v_call: TRBV2; d_call: -; clone_size: once; j_call: TRBJ1-5; cdr3_aa: CASSVDQGNQPQHF; cdr3_nt: TGTGCCAGCAGTGTGGACCAGGGGAATCAGCCCCAGCATTTT
v_call: TRBV6-1; d_call: -; clone_size: -; j_call: TRBJ1-2; cdr3_aa: CASRTQGNYGYTF; cdr3_nt: TGTGCCAGCAGGACTCAGGGCAACTATGGCTACACCTTC
v_call: TRBV19; d_call: -; clone_size: few; j_call: TRBJ1-3; cdr3_aa: CASSIARQDSGNTIYF; cdr3_nt: TGTGCCAGTAGTATTGCAAGACAGGACTCTGGAAACACCATATATTTT
v_call: TRBV5-1; d_call: -; clone_size: -; j_call: TRBJ2-6; cdr3_aa: CASSSGAILSGANVLTF; cdr3_nt: TGCGCCAGCAGTTCAGGGGCCATCCTCTCTGGGGCCAACGTCCTGACTTTC
v_call: TRBV7-9; d_call: -; clone_size: -; j_call: TRBJ2-7; cdr3_aa: CASSLDGTTTYEQYF; cdr3_nt: TGTGCCAGCAGCCTCGACGGGACAACTACCTACGAGCAGTACTTC
v_call: TRBV7-9; d_call: TRBD1; clone_size: few; j_call: TRBJ1-2; cdr3_aa: CASSQRTGGDYGYTF; cdr3_nt: TGTGCCAGCAGCCAGAGGACAGGGGGCGACTATGGCTACACCTTC
v_call: TRBV30; d_call: -; clone_size: few; j_call: TRBJ2-3; cdr3_aa: CAWTPRDENTQYF; cdr3_nt: TGTGCCTGGACCCCCCGCGATGAGAATACGCAGTATTTT
v_call: TRBV7-8; d_call: -; clone_size: -; j_call: TRBJ2-7; cdr3_aa: CASSFFREHSYEQYF; cdr3_nt: TGTGCCAGCAGCTTTTTCAGGGAACACTCCTACGAGCAGTACTTC
v_call: TRBV9; d_call: -; clone_size: -; j_call: TRBJ1-3; cdr3_aa: CASSVEGVGGNTIYF; cdr3_nt: TGTGCCAGCAGCGTAGAGGGGGTAGGTGGAAACACCATATATTTT
v_call: TRBV2; d_call: -; clone_size: -; j_call: TRBJ1-2; cdr3_aa: CASSDRANYGYTF; cdr3_nt: TGTGCCAGCAGTGACAGGGCTAACTATGGCTACACCTTC
v_call: TRBV5-1; d_call: -; clone_size: few; j_call: TRBJ2-3; cdr3_aa: CASRETTTDTQYF; cdr3_nt: TGCGCCAGCAGGGAGACTACCACAGATACGCAGTATTTT
v_call: TRBV5-6; d_call: -; clone_size: -; j_call: TRBJ2-1; cdr3_aa: CASGSSYNEQFF; cdr3_nt: TGTGCCAGCGGGAGCTCCTACAATGAGCAGTTCTTC
v_call: TRBV11-2; d_call: TRBD2; clone_size: -; j_call: TRBJ2-1; cdr3_aa: CASSPGLAGQPREFF; cdr3_nt: TGTGCCAGCAGCCCGGGACTAGCGGGGCAACCGAGAGAGTTCTTC
v_call: TRBV9; d_call: -; clone_size: -; j_call: TRBJ2-3; cdr3_aa: CASSVGGSSGTDTQYF; cdr3_nt: TGTGCCAGCAGCGTAGGTGGCTCTAGCGGCACAGATACGCAGTATTTT
v_call: TRBV4-1; d_call: TRBD1; clone_size: -; j_call: TRBJ2-3; cdr3_aa: CASSLMPGQGSADTQYF; cdr3_nt: TGCGCCAGCAGCCTGATGCCGGGACAGGGATCGGCAGATACGCAGTATTTT
v_call: TRBV21-1; d_call: -; clone_size: -; j_call: TRBJ2-3; cdr3_aa: CASSKIDRVSPTDTQYF; cdr3_nt: TGTGCCAGCAGCAAAATTGACAGGGTTTCTCCCACAGATACGCAGTATTTT
v_call: TRBV15; d_call: TRBD2; clone_size: -; j_call: TRBJ2-1; cdr3_aa: CATSSGGRGDNEQFF; cdr3_nt: TGTGCCACCAGCAGTGGCGGACGGGGGGACAATGAGCAGTTCTTC
v_call: TRBV27; d_call: -; clone_size: -; j_call: TRBJ2-6; cdr3_aa: CASSYSGAYVLTF; cdr3_nt: TGTGCCAGCAGCTACTCTGGGGCCTACGTCCTGACTTTC
v_call: TRBV27; d_call: TRBD1; clone_size: -; j_call: TRBJ1-5; cdr3_aa: CASSRTGNFQPQHF; cdr3_nt: TGTGCCAGCAGTCGGACAGGGAATTTTCAGCCCCAGCATTTT
v_call: TRBV4-2; d_call: TRBD2; clone_size: -; j_call: TRBJ2-1; cdr3_aa: CASSQGPSGGASEQFF; cdr3_nt: TGTGCCAGCAGCCAAGGTCCCAGCGGGGGGGCCAGTGAGCAGTTCTTC
v_call: TRBV5-4; d_call: -; clone_size: -; j_call: TRBJ2-3; cdr3_aa: CASSPVRRFGTDTQYF; cdr3_nt: TGTGCCAGCAGCCCCGTTCGGCGTTTCGGGACAGATACGCAGTATTTT
v_call: TRBV18; d_call: TRBD1; clone_size: -; j_call: TRBJ2-7; cdr3_aa: CASSPARTGLGEQYF; cdr3_nt: TGTGCCAGCTCACCAGCCCGGACAGGGCTGGGCGAGCAGTACTTC
v_call: TRBV2; d_call: -; clone_size: -; j_call: TRBJ1-4; cdr3_aa: CALQKTNEKLFF; cdr3_nt: TGTGCGCTACAGAAGACTAATGAAAAACTGTTTTTT
v_call: TRBV7-9; d_call: TRBD2; clone_size: once; j_call: TRBJ2-5; cdr3_aa: CSSSLVSGGYQETQYF; cdr3_nt: TGTTCCAGCAGCTTAGTCAGCGGGGGGTACCAAGAGACCCAGTACTTC
v_call: TRBV2; d_call: TRBD2; clone_size: few; j_call: TRBJ2-1; cdr3_aa: CASMGLAGELEQFF; cdr3_nt: TGTGCCAGTATGGGACTAGCGGGGGAACTTGAGCAGTTCTTC
v_call: TRBV11-3; d_call: -; clone_size: -; j_call: TRBJ2-7; cdr3_aa: CASSLGSGDEQYF; cdr3_nt: TGTGCCAGCAGCTTAGGTTCGGGAGATGAGCAGTACTTC
v_call: TRBV7-9; d_call: TRBD1; clone_size: few; j_call: TRBJ1-1; cdr3_aa: CASSVQGSTEAFF; cdr3_nt: TGTGCCAGCAGTGTACAGGGGTCCACTGAAGCTTTCTTT
v_call: TRBV19; d_call: -; clone_size: -; j_call: TRBJ1-5; cdr3_aa: CASSSQGNQPQHF; cdr3_nt: TGTGCCAGTAGTTCTCAGGGAAATCAGCCCCAGCATTTT
v_call: TRBV6-5; d_call: -; clone_size: -; j_call: TRBJ2-7; cdr3_aa: CASSYLTGYEQYF; cdr3_nt: TGTGCCAGCAGTTACCTGACGGGCTACGAGCAGTACTTC
v_call: TRBV7-3; d_call: TRBD2; clone_size: -; j_call: TRBJ2-3; cdr3_aa: CASSLKLAGGTDTQYF; cdr3_nt: TGTGCCAGCAGCTTAAAACTAGCGGGGGGGACAGATACGCAGTATTTT
v_call: TRBV15; d_call: -; clone_size: -; j_call: TRBJ1-1; cdr3_aa: CATSREGGTEAFF; cdr3_nt: TGTGCCACCAGCAGAGAAGGAGGGACTGAAGCTTTCTTT
v_call: TRBV6-5; d_call: -; clone_size: -; j_call: TRBJ1-2; cdr3_aa: CASSYSMGGGYTF; cdr3_nt: TGTGCCAGCAGTTACTCGATGGGAGGGGGCTACACCTTC
v_call: TRBV7-9; d_call: TRBD1; clone_size: -; j_call: TRBJ2-1; cdr3_aa: CASSSWTGYYNEQFF; cdr3_nt: TGTGCCAGCAGCTCCTGGACAGGGTACTACAATGAGCAGTTCTTC
v_call: TRBV19; d_call: -; clone_size: few; j_call: TRBJ2-7; cdr3_aa: CASAAWGGEQYF; cdr3_nt: TGTGCCAGTGCCGCGTGGGGAGGCGAGCAGTACTTC
v_call: TRBV7-2; d_call: TRBD1; clone_size: -; j_call: TRBJ1-1; cdr3_aa: CASSWGQLDEAFF; cdr3_nt: TGTGCCAGCAGCTGGGGACAGCTAGATGAAGCTTTCTTT
v_call: TRBV11-2; d_call: -; clone_size: -; j_call: TRBJ1-3; cdr3_aa: CASSLTWNRGTGNTIYF; cdr3_nt: TGTGCCAGCAGCTTAACTTGGAACCGCGGCACGGGAAACACCATATATTTT
v_call: TRBV4-3; d_call: TRBD2; clone_size: -; j_call: TRBJ2-1; cdr3_aa: CASSQVSGGRNEQFF; cdr3_nt: TGCGCCAGCAGCCAAGTTAGCGGGGGGAGGAATGAGCAGTTCTTC